This note documents a single T cell receptor (beta chain) sequence. Clones were sequenced by immunoSEQ multiplex PCR, and TCRdb holds only the in-frame ones, with some missing. The repertoire has about 80,000 clones, around 90% of them found once; the top ten carry roughly 0.37%. The data stem from a study of technical replicates of blood from several donors. V was clipped by 6 bases and J by 9 bases, with 21 bases between them. Germline lookup yields CDR1 MNHNS and CDR2 SASEGT. The CDR3 covers 15 residues. The origin of this receptor is a human donor in good health. Sequencing was done on a sample of T cells isolated from PBMCs. V usage is TRBV6-1 and J usage is TRBJ2-1; a possible D gene is TRBD1 (6 bases). The CDR3: CASRLRDTSGFEQFF. The CDR3 nucleotides read TGTGCCAGCAGGCTCCGGGACACTTCAGGGTTTGAGCAGTTCTTC.